This is a list of T cell receptor beta chains from one sample in a study of shared T cell receptors in the human thymus. TCRdb's table, derived via immunoSEQ multiplex PCR, lists solely in-frame clones and lacks some. The sample shows 700,000 to 750,000 clones, approximately 83% of them seen only once. The sample also formed part of further work on human thymus T cells.

Sequencing was carried out using thymocytes. These receptors were obtained from a girl under three years old with a congenital heart defect. The CDR3 runs from the conserved cysteine through the conserved F or W. A D gene is named only where the DNA matches it firmly. Rows give clone size only sometimes, using once, few, many, or a class for an expanded clone.

CASSAPPGGPRGDTQYF,TGTGCCAGCAGCGCCCCCCCCGGGGGGCCCCGTGGGGATACGCAGTATTTT,NA,NA,TRBV5-6,TRBJ2-3
CARGGHRDGEQFF,TGCGCCAGAGGGGGACACAGGGACGGTGAGCAGTTCTTC,NA,NA,TRBV10-2,TRBJ2-1
CASKTGAGLNEQFF,TGCGCCAGCAAGACCGGAGCCGGACTCAATGAGCAGTTCTTC,NA,NA,TRBV23-1,TRBJ2-1
CASSQARGIMNTEAFF,TGTGCCAGCAGCCAAGCGCGGGGAATCATGAACACTGAAGCTTTCTTT,NA,NA,TRBV14,TRBJ1-1
CASSPGTSNYGYTF,TGCGCCAGCAGCCCGGGGACTTCTAACTATGGCTACACCTTC,NA,NA,TRBV4-1,TRBJ1-2
CASSLPPLLGGDTQYF,TGTGCCAGCAGCTTGCCCCCACTTCTAGGCGGAGATACGCAGTATTTT,NA,NA,TRBV5-4,TRBJ2-3
CASSTGTGYLNTEAFF,TGTGCCAGTAGTACCGGGACAGGGTACCTGAACACTGAAGCTTTCTTT,NA,TRBD1,TRBV19,TRBJ1-1
CASSVGRVLGQGRTEAFF,TGTGCCAGCAGCGTAGGTCGAGTGCTGGGACAGGGACGAACTGAAGCTTTCTTT,NA,TRBD1,TRBV9,TRBJ1-1
CASTRTEGTNEKLFF,TGTGCCAGCACCCGGACAGAGGGAACTAATGAAAAACTGTTTTTT,NA,NA,TRBV7-9,TRBJ1-4
CASRGYTGNVAFF,TGTGCCAGCAGGGGCTACACAGGTAACGTGGCTTTCTTT,NA,NA,TRBV27,TRBJ1-1
CASSPPEETQYF,TGTGCCAGCTCACCCCCGGAAGAGACCCAGTACTTC,once,NA,TRBV18,TRBJ2-5
CATDRGQGPYEQYF,TGTGCCACCGACAGGGGACAGGGCCCCTACGAGCAGTACTTC,NA,TRBD1,TRBV6-1,TRBJ2-7
CASIPNLSGYEQYF,TGTGCCAGCATCCCAAACCTGAGCGGCTACGAGCAGTACTTC,NA,NA,TRBV28,TRBJ2-7
CASSLAPAGGSYNEQFF,TGTGCCAGCAGCTTAGCTCCAGCAGGGGGCTCCTACAATGAGCAGTTCTTC,NA,TRBD1,TRBV11-2,TRBJ2-1
CASSPQDRVEDNEQFF,TGTGCCAGCTCACCACAAGACAGGGTTGAGGACAATGAGCAGTTCTTC,NA,TRBD1,TRBV18,TRBJ2-1
CASKTTGTRNTIYF,TGTGCCAGCAAAACGACAGGGACGCGAAACACCATATATTTT,few,TRBD1,TRBV27,TRBJ1-3
CASRPTSGQYTDTQYF,TGTGCCAGCAGGCCGACTAGCGGACAATACACAGATACGCAGTATTTT,once,TRBD2,TRBV7-2,TRBJ2-3